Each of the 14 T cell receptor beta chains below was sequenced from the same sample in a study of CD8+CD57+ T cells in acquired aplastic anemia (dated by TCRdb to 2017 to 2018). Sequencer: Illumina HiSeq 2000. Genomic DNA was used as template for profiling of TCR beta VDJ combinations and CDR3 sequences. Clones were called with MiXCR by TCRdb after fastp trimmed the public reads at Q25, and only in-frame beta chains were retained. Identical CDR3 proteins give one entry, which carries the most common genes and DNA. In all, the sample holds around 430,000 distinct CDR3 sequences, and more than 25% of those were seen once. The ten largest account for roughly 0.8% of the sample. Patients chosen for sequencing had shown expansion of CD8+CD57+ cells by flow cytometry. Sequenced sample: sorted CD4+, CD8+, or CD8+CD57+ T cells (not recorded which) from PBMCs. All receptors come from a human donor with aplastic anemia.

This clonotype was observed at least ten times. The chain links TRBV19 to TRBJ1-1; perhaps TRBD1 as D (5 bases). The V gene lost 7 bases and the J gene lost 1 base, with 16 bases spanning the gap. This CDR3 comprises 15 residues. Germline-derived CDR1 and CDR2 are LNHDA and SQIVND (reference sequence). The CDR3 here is CASTRGGTANTEAFF. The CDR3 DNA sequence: TGTGCCAGTACCCGGGGCGGGACGGCGAACACTGAAGCTTTCTTT.

This CDR3 reads CASSDSGHRNNEQFF. DNA of the CDR3: TGTGCCAGCAGTGACTCCGGGCATAGGAACAATGAGCAGTTCTTC. V is TRBV2 and J is TRBJ2-1; D is uncertain. This CDR3 is 15 amino acids long. With 3 bases removed from V and 5 bases from J, the gap between germline ends came to 14 bases. Germline V gene lookup returns CDR1 SNHLY and CDR2 FYNNEI. Based on the CDR3 plus reference TRBV2 and TRBJ2-1, the full variable domain is EPEVTQTPSHQVTQMGQEVILRCVPISNHLYFYWYRQILGQKVEFLVSFYNNEISEKSEIFDDQFSVERPDGSNFTLKIRSTKLEDSAMYFCASSDSGHRNNEQFFGPGTRLTVL.

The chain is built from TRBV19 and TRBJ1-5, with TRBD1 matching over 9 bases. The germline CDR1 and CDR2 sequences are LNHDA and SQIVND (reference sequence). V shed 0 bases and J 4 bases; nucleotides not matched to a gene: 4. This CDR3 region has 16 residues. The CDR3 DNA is TGTGCCAGTAGTATAGAACAGGGGGCCCCTAATCAGCCCCAGCATTTT. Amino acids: CASSIEQGAPNQPQHF.

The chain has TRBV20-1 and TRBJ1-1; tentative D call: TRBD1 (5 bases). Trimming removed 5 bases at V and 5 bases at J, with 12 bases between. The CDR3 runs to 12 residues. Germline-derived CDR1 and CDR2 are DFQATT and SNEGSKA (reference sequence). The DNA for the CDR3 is TGCAGTGCTGCAAACCGGGGGACTGAAGCTTTCTTT. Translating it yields CSAANRGTEAFF.

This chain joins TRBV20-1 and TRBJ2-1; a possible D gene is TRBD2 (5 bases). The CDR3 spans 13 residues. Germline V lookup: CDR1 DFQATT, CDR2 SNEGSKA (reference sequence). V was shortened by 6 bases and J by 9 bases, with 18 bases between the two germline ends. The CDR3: CSARPRELSEQFF. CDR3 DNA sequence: TGCAGTGCCAGGCCCCGGGAATTGAGTGAGCAGTTCTTC.

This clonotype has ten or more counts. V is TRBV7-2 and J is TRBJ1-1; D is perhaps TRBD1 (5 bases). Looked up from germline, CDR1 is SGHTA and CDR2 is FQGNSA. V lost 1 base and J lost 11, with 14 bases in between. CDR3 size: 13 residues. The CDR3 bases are TGTGCCAGCAGCTTAGTCGGACACAGAAGGGCTTTCTTT. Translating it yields CASSLVGHRRAFF. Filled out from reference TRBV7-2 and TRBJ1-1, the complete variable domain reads GAGVSQSPSNKVTEKGKDVELRCDPISGHTALYWYRQSLGQGLEFLIYFQGNSAPDKSGLPSDRFSAERTGGSVSTLTIQRTQQEDSAVYLCASSLVGHRRAFFGQGTRLTVV.

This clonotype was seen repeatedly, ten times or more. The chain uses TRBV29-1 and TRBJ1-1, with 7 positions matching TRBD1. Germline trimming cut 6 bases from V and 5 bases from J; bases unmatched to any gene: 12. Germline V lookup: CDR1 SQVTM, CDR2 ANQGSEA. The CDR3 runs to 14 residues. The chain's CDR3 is CSVKGQASGTEAFF. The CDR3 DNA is TGCAGCGTCAAAGGACAGGCCTCAGGGACTGAAGCTTTCTTT.

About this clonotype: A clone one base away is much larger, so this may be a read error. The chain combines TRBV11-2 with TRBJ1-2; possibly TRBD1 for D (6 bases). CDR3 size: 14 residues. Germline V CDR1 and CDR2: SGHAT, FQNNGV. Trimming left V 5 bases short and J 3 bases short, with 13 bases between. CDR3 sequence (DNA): TGTGCCAGCAGCCCATCGACAGGCTACTATGGCTACACCTTC. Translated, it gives CASSPSTGYYGYTF.

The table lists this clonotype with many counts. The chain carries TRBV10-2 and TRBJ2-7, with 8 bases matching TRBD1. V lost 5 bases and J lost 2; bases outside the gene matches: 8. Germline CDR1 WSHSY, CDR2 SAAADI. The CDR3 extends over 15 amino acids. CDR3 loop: CASSPNRGQAYEQYF. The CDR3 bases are TGCGCCAGCAGTCCTAACCGGGGACAGGCCTACGAGCAGTACTTC.

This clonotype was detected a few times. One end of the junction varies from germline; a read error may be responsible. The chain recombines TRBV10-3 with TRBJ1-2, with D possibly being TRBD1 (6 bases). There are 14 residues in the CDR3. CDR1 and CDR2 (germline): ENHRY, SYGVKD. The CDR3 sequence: CASSPGQTPWGYTF. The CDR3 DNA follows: TGTGCCAGCAGTCCCGGACAGACCCCCTGGGGCTACACCTTC.

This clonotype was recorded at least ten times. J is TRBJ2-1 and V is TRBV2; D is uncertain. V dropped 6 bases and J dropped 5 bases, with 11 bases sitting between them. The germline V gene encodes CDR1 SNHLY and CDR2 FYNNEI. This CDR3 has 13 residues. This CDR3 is CASRLDQNNEQFF. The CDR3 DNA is TGTGCCAGCAGGCTGGACCAAAACAATGAGCAGTTCTTC.

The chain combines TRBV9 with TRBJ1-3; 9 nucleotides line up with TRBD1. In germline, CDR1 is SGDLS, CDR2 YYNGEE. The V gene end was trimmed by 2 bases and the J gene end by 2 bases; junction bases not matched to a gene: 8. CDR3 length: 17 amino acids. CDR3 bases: TGTGCCAGCAGCGTCTCAACCGGGACAGGGCCTGGAAACACCATATATTTT. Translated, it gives CASSVSTGTGPGNTIYF. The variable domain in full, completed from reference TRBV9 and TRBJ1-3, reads DSGVTQTPKHLITATGQRVTLRCSPRSGDLSVYWYQQSLDQGLQFLIQYYNGEERAKGNILERFSAQQFPDLHSELNLSSLELGDSALYFCASSVSTGTGPGNTIYFGEGSWLTVV.

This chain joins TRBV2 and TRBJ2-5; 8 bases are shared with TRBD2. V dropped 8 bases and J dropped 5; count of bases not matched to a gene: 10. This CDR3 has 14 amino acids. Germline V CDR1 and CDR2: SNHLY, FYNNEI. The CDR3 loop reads CASEREGRGETQYF. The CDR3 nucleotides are TGTGCCAGCGAACGGGAGGGCAGGGGTGAGACCCAGTACTTC.

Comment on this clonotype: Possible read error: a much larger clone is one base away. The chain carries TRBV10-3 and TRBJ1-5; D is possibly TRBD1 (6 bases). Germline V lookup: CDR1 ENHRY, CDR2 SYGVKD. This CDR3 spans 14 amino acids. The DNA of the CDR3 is TGTCCCAGCAGCCGGGACACTTTCAATCAGCCCCAGCATTTT. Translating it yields CPSSRDTFNQPQHF.